The T cell receptor beta chain under discussion was sequenced for a study of T cells in Graves' hyperthyroidism and ophthalmopathy. Turning to the study itself: The initial diagnosis was the point when peripheral blood was collected, ahead of any treatment.

As for this clonotype: What it binds is not known.

Findings and caveats of the study: Blood samples included most of the expanded thyroid clonotypes exceeding 0.001.

The V gene lost 6 bases and the J gene lost 3 bases, with 11 bases spanning the gap. Germline V CDR1 and CDR2: MNHNS, SASEGT. The CDR3 is made up of 14 amino acids. Patients affected by ophthalmopathy presented a Clinical Activity Score of at least 3, a NOSPECS grade of at least 4, and disease duration below 3 months. The study excluded patients with uncontrolled infection, other autoimmune disease, pregnancy or lactation. Authors of the study amplified TCR beta CDR3 regions from RNA transcripts. A set of HTBI primers served as the primers for a first-round RT-PCR of the TCR CDR3. MiXCR, run by TCRdb on the multiplex PCR reads, gives a single entry per CDR3 protein. Of fewer than 750,000 distinct CDR3 sequences in the sample, 13% to 15% were seen once.

The chain has TRBV6-1 and TRBJ2-2; TRBD2 is a possible D gene (5 bases). The TCR sequence derives from a woman between 45 and 60 years old with Graves' ophthalmopathy. The sequenced material came from blood. The CDR3 loop is CASSLDGDTGELFF. DNA of the CDR3: TGTGCCAGCAGCCTGGACGGGGACACCGGGGAGCTGTTTTTT.